The 11 T cell receptor beta chains presented below share a single source sample, sequenced in a study of T-cell reconstitution after alpha-beta-depleted transplantation in children. The TCRbeta library incorporated unique molecular identifiers. TCRdb independently ran MiXCR on the PCR reads; one entry per CDR3 protein. Of nearly 350,000 distinct CDR3 sequences in the sample, 15% to 20% were seen once. This specimen was PBMCs, mostly from graft donor cells, taken 360 days after TCRalphabeta/CD19-depleted stem cell transplant. Every receptor here comes from a male patient between 2 and 10 years old who had a stem cell transplant for acute lymphoblastic leukemia, so the T cells may come from the graft donor.

The J gene is TRBJ1-1, the V gene TRBV18; D not certain. The CDR3 length is 12 residues. Trimming removed 5 bases at V and 7 bases at J, with 11 bases between. Germline loops: CDR1 KGHSH, CDR2 LQKENI. CDR3 sequence reads: CASSTYSGEAFF. The CDR3 nucleotides read TGTGCCAGCTCAACCTATTCAGGTGAAGCTTTCTTT.

Notes on this clonotype: A read error is possible here, since a much larger clone lies one base away. Likely a read error: the CDR3 ends without its conserved phenylalanine or tryptophan. This sequence joins TRBV2 and TRBJ1-2, with D uncertain. The V end was cut by 7 bases, the J end by 3 bases, with 6 bases between. This CDR3 comprises 11 residues. CDR1 is SNHLY, CDR2 FYNNEI, per germline. The CDR3 loop is CASTADYGYTY. The CDR3 nucleotides are TGTGCCAGCACGGCGGACTATGGCTACACCTAC.

The rearrangement joins TRBV6-1 to TRBJ2-1, with D possibly being TRBD2 (6 bases). The CDR3 spans 14 residues. Germline lookup yields CDR1 MNHNS and CDR2 SASEGT. Trimming removed 7 bases at V and 8 bases at J, with 18 bases between. CDR3 amino acids: CASNRLGVTDEQFF. For the CDR3, the DNA is TGTGCCAGCAATAGACTAGGTGTTACAGATGAGCAGTTCTTC.

This clonotype turned up a few times. V usage is TRBV29-1 and J usage is TRBJ2-5, with 7 positions matching TRBD2. Germline CDR1 reads SQVTM; CDR2 reads ANQGSEA. The CDR3 has 14 amino acids. V shed 6 bases and J 5 bases; nucleotides not matched to a gene: 12. CDR3 residues: CSVPGLGRWETQYF. The DNA for the CDR3 is TGCAGCGTCCCCGGACTAGGGCGGTGGGAGACCCAGTACTTC. The full variable domain, its missing parts supplied by reference TRBV29-1 and TRBJ2-5, is SAVISQKPSRDICQRGTSLTIQCQVDSQVTMMFWYRQQPGQSLTLIATANQGSEATYESGFVIDKFPISRPNLTFSTLTVSNMSPEDSSIYLCSVPGLGRWETQYFGPGTRLLVL.

This clonotype was seen more than once but under ten times. This chain uses TRBV4-3 with TRBJ1-4, with unresolved D. Per germline, CDR1 LGHNA and CDR2 YSLEER. The CDR3 totals 15 residues. V dropped 0 bases and J dropped 4 bases, with 9 bases sitting between them. The CDR3 DNA follows: TGCGCCAGCAGCCAAGAATACACGAGTAATGAAAAACTGTTTTTT. Protein product: CASSQEYTSNEKLFF.

V and J are TRBV6-5 and TRBJ2-5, with D unresolved. The ends were cut back, 2 bases at V and 1 base at J, with 8 bases in the middle. Germline CDR1 and CDR2: MNHEY and SVGAGI. The CDR3 totals 14 residues. DNA for the CDR3: TGTGCCAGCAGTTACACCCAGGTCCAAGAGACCCAGTACTTC. Protein: CASSYTQVQETQYF.

This clonotype has just a few counts. The V and J genes are TRBV25-1 and TRBJ2-6; D is uncertain. There are 14 residues in the CDR3. The V and J ends lost 6 bases and 0 bases respectively, with 6 bases between them. The germline V gene encodes CDR1 MGHDK and CDR2 SYGVNS. The CDR3 region has the DNA TGTGCCAGCAGGACAACCTCTGGGGCCAACGTCCTGACTTTC. It is translated as CASRTTSGANVLTF.

This clonotype was picked up a small number of times. V usage is TRBV28 and J usage is TRBJ2-2; no clear D. Germline V gives CDR1 MDHEN, CDR2 SYDVKM. There are 14 residues in the CDR3. V gave up 6 bases and J gave up 1 base, with 9 bases separating them. CDR3 loop: CASSPTRNTGELFF. The DNA for the CDR3 is TGTGCCAGCAGCCCGACGAGGAACACCGGGGAGCTGTTTTTT.

This clonotype was seen at least ten times. The chain employs TRBV5-1 and TRBJ1-1; TRBD1 is a possible D gene (6 bases). Germline lookup yields CDR1 SGHRS and CDR2 YFSETQ. CDR3 length equals 14 residues. V lost 5 bases and J 3 bases, leaving 14 bases between the germline ends. As DNA, the CDR3 is TGCGCCAGCAGGATGCAGGGGAGTCACACTGAAGCTTTCTTT. Encoded protein: CASRMQGSHTEAFF.

This clonotype appeared a few times. This sequence joins TRBV28 and TRBJ2-7; 7 bases are a match to TRBD1. The germline V gene encodes CDR1 MDHEN and CDR2 SYDVKM. The CDR3 has 13 amino acids. J lost 11 bases, V lost 3 bases, and 10 bases had no gene match. CDR3 loop: CASSLRRDRAKYF. CDR3 nucleotide sequence: TGTGCCAGCAGTTTGAGACGTGACAGGGCTAAGTACTTC.

This clonotype was detected ten times or more. This chain joins TRBV5-1 and TRBJ2-7; the D gene is possibly TRBD1 (6 bases). The CDR3 loop spans 14 amino acids. The germline gives CDR1 SGHRS, CDR2 YFSETQ. V was pared by 3 bases and J by 5 bases, with 15 bases between. CDR3 in DNA: TGCGCCAGCAGCTATTCCACAGGGATGCACGAGCAGTACTTC. This sequence encodes CASSYSTGMHEQYF.